This T cell receptor (beta chain) is drawn from a study of T cell responses to AZD1222 COVID-19 vaccine. Background on the study: Samples with a second dose at about 4 or about 12 weeks were pooled together. Findings of the study overall: Of spike-specific TCRs, nearly half reportedly target regions left unmutated in variants.

Germline V lookup: CDR1 MGHRA, CDR2 YSYEKL. This CDR3 is 17 amino acids long. V lost 1 base to trimming and J lost 6 bases; unmatched junction nucleotides: 12. TCRdb's table, derived via immunoSEQ multiplex PCR, lists solely in-frame clones and lacks some. The sample has roughly 110,000 clones; approximately 90% are singletons. Of note for this clone: Its matching antigen is unknown.

This chain joins TRBV4-1 and TRBJ2-5, with 9 bases that match TRBD1. Source: peripheral blood, taken on day 0 of AZD1222 vaccination. This clonotype was sampled from an adult in good health. As DNA, the CDR3 is TGCGCCAGCAGCCAAGGGGTTACAGGGGGCACACGAAAGACCCAGTACTTC. Translating it yields CASSQGVTGGTRKTQYF.